Listed here are 5 T cell receptor beta chains from one sample, sequenced in a study of T cell repertoires in cytomegalovirus infection. TCRdb re-derived calls from the reads in MiXCR, one entry per CDR3 protein. The sample has hundreds of thousands of distinct CDR3 sequences, roughly a third seen once. The antigens these receptors bind are not known. Sequencing used cultured PBMCs, obtained from culture after CMV antigen stimulation. The receptors stem from a human donor in good health (CMV status not recorded). Some clones in this sample may be carry-over from other donors' samples.

This clonotype was counted between two and nine times. J is TRBJ2-3 and V is TRBV7-9, with 7 bases aligning to TRBD2. Looked up from germline, CDR1 is SEHNR and CDR2 is FQNEAQ (reference sequence). This CDR3 contains 16 residues. V gave up 2 bases and J gave up 1 base; unmatched junction bases: 6. The CDR3: CASSLWGRGGTDTQYF. CDR3 nucleotide sequence: TGTGCCAGCAGCTTATGGGGGAGGGGAGGCACAGATACGCAGTATTTT.

This clonotype was observed at least ten times. This chain connects TRBV12-3 or TRBV12-4 to TRBJ1-5; no definite D call. This CDR3 comprises 13 residues. Trimming stripped 6 bases from V and 4 bases from J, with 10 bases between. The CDR3 is CASSFERNQPQHF. Here the CDR3 DNA reads TGTGCCAGCAGCTTCGAGAGGAATCAGCCCCAGCATTTT.

This clonotype was picked up a small number of times. The CDR3 region has the DNA TGTGCCAGCAGCTTAGCGCGGGAGCGTTTCAATGAGCAGTTCTTC. Protein: CASSLARERFNEQFF. This chain joins TRBV7-2 and TRBJ2-1, with 7 bases that match TRBD2. Germline V gene lookup returns CDR1 SGHTA and CDR2 FQGNSA. The V segment lost 0 bases and the J segment 6 bases; nucleotides outside the gene matches: 5. CDR3 size: 15 residues.

The V call is TRBV4-3, the J call TRBJ2-7; 9 bases fit TRBD1. There are 14 residues in the CDR3. Trimming at V came to 6 bases and at J to 3 bases, leaving 6 bases not matched to a gene. Germline V lookup: CDR1 LGHNA, CDR2 YSLEER. DNA for the CDR3: TGCGCCAGCAGTCGTGGGACAGGGAACTACGAGCAGTACTTC. Protein sequence: CASSRGTGNYEQYF.

This clonotype was counted ten times or more. The rearrangement links TRBV7-2 to TRBJ1-6; D is ambiguous. Trimming pared 5 bases from V and 5 bases from J, leaving 13 bases between. This CDR3 has 15 residues. Germline lookup yields CDR1 SGHTA and CDR2 FQGNSA. CDR3 nucleotide sequence: TGTGCCAGCAGCAAAGTGGGGTGGGATAATTCACCCCTCCACTTT. Encoded protein: CASSKVGWDNSPLHF.